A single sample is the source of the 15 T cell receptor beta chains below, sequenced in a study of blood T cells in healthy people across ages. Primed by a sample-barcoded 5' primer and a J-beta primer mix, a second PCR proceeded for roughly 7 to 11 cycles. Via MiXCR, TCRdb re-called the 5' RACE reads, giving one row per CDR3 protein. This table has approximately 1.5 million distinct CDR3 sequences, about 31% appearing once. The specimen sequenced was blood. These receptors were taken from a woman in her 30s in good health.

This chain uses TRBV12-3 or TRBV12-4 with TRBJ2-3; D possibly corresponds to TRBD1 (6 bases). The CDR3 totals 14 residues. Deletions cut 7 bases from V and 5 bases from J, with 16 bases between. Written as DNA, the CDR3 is TGTGCCAGCACCCCTTCAAAGGGGGTAGATACGCAGTATTTT. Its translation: CASTPSKGVDTQYF.

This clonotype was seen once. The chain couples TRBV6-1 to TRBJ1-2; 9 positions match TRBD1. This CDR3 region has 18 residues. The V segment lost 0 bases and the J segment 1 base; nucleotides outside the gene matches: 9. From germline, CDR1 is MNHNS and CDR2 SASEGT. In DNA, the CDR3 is TGTGCCAGCAGTGAAGCCGGTTGGGGACAGGGCAATAACTATGGCTACACCTTC. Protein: CASSEAGWGQGNNYGYTF.

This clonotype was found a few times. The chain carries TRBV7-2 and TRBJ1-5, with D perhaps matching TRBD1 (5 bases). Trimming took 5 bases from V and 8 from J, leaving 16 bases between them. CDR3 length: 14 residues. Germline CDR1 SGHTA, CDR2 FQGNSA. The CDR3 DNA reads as TGTGCCAGCAGCCTCACGCCCCGGGGGAAGCCCCAGCATTTT. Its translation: CASSLTPRGKPQHF.

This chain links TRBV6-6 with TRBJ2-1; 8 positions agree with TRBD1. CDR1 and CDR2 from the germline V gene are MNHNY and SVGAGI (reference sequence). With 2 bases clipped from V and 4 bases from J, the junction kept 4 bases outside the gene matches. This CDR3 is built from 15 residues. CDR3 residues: CASSYGTGDYNEQFF. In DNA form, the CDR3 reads TGTGCCAGCAGTTACGGGACAGGAGATTACAATGAGCAGTTCTTC.

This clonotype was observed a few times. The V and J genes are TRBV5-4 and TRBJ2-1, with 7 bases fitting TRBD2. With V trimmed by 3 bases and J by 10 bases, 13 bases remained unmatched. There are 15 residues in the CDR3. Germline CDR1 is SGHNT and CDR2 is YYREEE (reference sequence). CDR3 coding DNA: TGTGCCAGCAGCTCCTGGAAATCGGGAGGAGGCGAGCAGTTCTTC. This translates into CASSSWKSGGGEQFF. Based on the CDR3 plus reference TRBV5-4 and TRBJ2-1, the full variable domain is ETGVTQSPTHLIKTRGQQVTLRCSSQSGHNTVSWYQQALGQGPQFIFQYYREEENGRGNFPPRFSGLQFPNYSSELNVNALELDDSALYLCASSSWKSGGGEQFFGPGTRLTVL.

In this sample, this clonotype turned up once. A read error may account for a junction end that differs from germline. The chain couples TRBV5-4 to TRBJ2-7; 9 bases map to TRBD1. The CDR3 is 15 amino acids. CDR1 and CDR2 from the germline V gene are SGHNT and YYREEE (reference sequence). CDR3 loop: CACRPDRGSPYEQYF. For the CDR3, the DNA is TGTGCCTGCAGACCAGACAGGGGGTCGCCCTACGAGCAGTACTTC.

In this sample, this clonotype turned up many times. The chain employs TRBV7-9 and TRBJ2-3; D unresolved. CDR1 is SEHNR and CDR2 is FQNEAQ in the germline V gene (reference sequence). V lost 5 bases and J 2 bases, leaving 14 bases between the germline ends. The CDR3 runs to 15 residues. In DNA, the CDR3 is TGTGCCAGCAGCCCGAAAGGGTATCCCACAGATACGCAGTATTTT. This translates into CASSPKGYPTDTQYF.

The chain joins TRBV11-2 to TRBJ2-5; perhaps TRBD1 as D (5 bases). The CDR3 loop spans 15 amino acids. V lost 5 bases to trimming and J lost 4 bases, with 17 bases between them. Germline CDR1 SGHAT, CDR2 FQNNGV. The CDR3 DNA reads TGTGCCAGCAGCGAGAACCCAGGGTTGGGAGAGACCCAGTACTTC. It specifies CASSENPGLGETQYF.

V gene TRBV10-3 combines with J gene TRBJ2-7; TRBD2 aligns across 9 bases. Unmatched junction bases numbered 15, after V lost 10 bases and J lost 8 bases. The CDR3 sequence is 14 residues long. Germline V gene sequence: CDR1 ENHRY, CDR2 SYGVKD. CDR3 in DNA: TGTGCCACCGCGACTAGCGGAGCCGGTCTCAAGCAGTACTTC. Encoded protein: CATATSGAGLKQYF.

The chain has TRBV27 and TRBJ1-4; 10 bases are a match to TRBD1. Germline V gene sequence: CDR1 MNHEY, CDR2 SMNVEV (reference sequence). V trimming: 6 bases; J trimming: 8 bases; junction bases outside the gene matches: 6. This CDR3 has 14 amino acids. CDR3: CASRPTGGSEKLFF. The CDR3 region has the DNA TGTGCCAGCAGACCGACAGGGGGCTCAGAAAAACTGTTTTTT.

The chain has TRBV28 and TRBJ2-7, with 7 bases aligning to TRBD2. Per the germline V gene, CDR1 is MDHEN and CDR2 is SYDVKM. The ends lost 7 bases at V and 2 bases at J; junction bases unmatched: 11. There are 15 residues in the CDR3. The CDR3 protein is CASTKGLADTYEQYF. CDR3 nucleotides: TGTGCCAGCACCAAAGGGCTAGCGGATACCTACGAGCAGTACTTC. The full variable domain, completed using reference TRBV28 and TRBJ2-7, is DVKVTQSSRYLVKRTGEKVFLECVQDMDHENMFWYRQDPGLGLRLIYFSYDVKMKEKGDIPEGYSVSREKKERFSLILESASTNQTSMYLCASTKGLADTYEQYFGPGTRLTVT.

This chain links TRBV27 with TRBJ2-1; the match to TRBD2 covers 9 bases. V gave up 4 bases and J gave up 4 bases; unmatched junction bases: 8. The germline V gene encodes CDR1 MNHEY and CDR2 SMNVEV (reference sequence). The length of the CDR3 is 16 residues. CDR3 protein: CASSWEALAGYNEQFF. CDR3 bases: TGTGCCAGCAGTTGGGAGGCGCTAGCGGGGTACAATGAGCAGTTCTTC.

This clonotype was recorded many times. CDR3 DNA: TGCAGTGCTCAGCGGGGGGCCCTTAGCACAGATACGCAGTATTTT. It translates to CSAQRGALSTDTQYF. The chain carries TRBV20-1 and TRBJ2-3; 9 positions match TRBD2. V dropped 5 bases and J dropped 0; count of bases not matched to a gene: 6. The CDR3 is 15 residues long. CDR1 and CDR2 (germline): DFQATT, SNEGSKA (reference sequence).

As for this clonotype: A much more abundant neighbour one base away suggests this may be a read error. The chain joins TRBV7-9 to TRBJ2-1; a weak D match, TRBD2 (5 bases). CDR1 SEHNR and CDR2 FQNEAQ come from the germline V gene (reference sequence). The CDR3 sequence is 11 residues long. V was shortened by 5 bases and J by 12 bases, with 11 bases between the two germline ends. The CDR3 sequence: CASSPRTGQFF. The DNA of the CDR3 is TGTGCCAGCAGCCCCAGGACTGGGCAGTTCTTC.

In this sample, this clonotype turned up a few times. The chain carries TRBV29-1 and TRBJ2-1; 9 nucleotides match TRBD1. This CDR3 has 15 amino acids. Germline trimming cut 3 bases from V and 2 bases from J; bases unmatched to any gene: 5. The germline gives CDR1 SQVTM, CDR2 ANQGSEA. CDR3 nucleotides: TGCAGCGTTGACGGGGGACAGGGCCCCTACAATGAGCAGTTCTTC. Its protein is CSVDGGQGPYNEQFF.